This TCR beta chain was found in a study of molecular identifiers for immune sequencing clone quantification. MiXCR, applied by TCRdb to the PCR reads, yields one record per CDR3 protein. The table lists 460,000 or so distinct CDR3 sequences, 25% of them singletons. Findings and limits, study-wide: Clones above 20 RNA copies held over 97% of effector molecules, under 1% in naive cells.

This clonotype showed up just a few times. Its antigen is unknown. The TCR sequence derives from a human donor in good health. Some libraries in this study had Jurkat cell RNA spiked in. Sequencing input: naive CD8+ T cells from blood, with Jurkat cell RNA spiked in. Subset noted: FACS-sorted CD8+CD4-CCR7+CD45RA+ naive T cells.

The CDR3 is CASSLEQAGAPNTEAFF. DNA of the CDR3: TGTGCCAGCAGCTTAGAACAGGCGGGAGCCCCGAACACTGAAGCTTTCTTT. J is TRBJ1-1 and V is TRBV7-6, with D possibly TRBD1 on 5 matching bases. Germline loops: CDR1 SGHVS, CDR2 FNYEAQ. V shed 1 base and J shed 1 base, with 16 bases lying between them. This CDR3 is built from 17 residues.